This record looks at one T cell receptor beta chain sequence and its context. The data were obtained in a study of glioma-infiltrating T cells. TCR alpha and beta CDR3 regions were amplified from RNA using iRepertoire nested multiplex PCR. One entry per CDR3 protein results from TCRdb running MiXCR on the multiplex PCR reads. The profile covers 90,000 to 110,000 distinct CDR3 sequences, with approximately 26% appearing a single time and 35% taken by the ten largest. Source material: glioma tissue, nonneoplastic brain tissue, or PBMCs (not recorded which). This TCR was sampled from a human donor with low-grade glioma or glioblastoma, undergoing nonglioma brain surgery, or in good health (not recorded which).

CDR3 residues: CASSIGLAGVGAQYF. The CDR3 DNA reads as TGTGCCAGCAGCATAGGACTAGCGGGAGTTGGTGCGCAGTATTTT. The chain employs TRBV7-8 and TRBJ2-3; TRBD2 agrees at 13 bases. The ends lost 5 bases at V and 10 bases at J; junction bases unmatched: 9. CDR1 and CDR2 from the germline V gene are SGHVS and FQNEAQ. The CDR3 runs to 15 residues.